This is a list of T cell receptor beta chains from one sample in a study of molecular identifiers for immune sequencing clone quantification. TCRdb passed the PCR reads through MiXCR, listing each CDR3 protein once. Of over 600,000 distinct CDR3 sequences listed, 20% were seen once; the top ten hold 0.85% to 0.9%. Sequencing was done on a sample of naive CD8+ T cells from blood, with Jurkat cell RNA spiked in. The receptor source for this set is a human donor in good health. Some libraries in this study had Jurkat cell RNA spiked in. CDR3s include the opening cysteine and the closing phenylalanine or tryptophan. The D gene is left open where the match is weak. Not all rows give a size; the values are once, few, many and, for expanded clones, a class.

V,D,J,size,CDR3,DNA
TRBV28,TRBD1,TRBJ2-3,many,CASSLLQGASDTQYF,TGTGCCAGCAGTTTATTACAGGGGGCGTCAGATACGCAGTATTTT
TRBV20-1,NA,TRBJ2-7,few,CSASVLNSYEQYF,TGCAGTGCTAGTGTCCTGAACTCCTACGAGCAGTACTTC
TRBV30,NA,TRBJ1-5,few,CAWSGQGGQPQHF,TGTGCCTGGAGTGGGCAGGGAGGTCAGCCCCAGCATTTT
TRBV4-1,NA,TRBJ2-3,many,CASSQGRVPIRDTQYF,TGCGCCAGCAGCCAAGGAAGGGTCCCGATACGAGATACGCAGTATTTT
TRBV28,NA,TRBJ1-1,NA,CASSPRGGETEAFF,TGTGCCAGCAGTCCCCGAGGAGGAGAGACTGAAGCTTTCTTT
TRBV6-4,NA,TRBJ2-1,few,CASSAIRATVDNEQFF,TGTGCCAGCAGTGCCATTAGGGCCACGGTCGACAATGAGCAGTTCTTC
TRBV30,NA,TRBJ1-1,few,CAWFTSQSGTLHEAFF,TGTGCCTGGTTCACGTCCCAGTCAGGGACACTACATGAAGCTTTCTTT
TRBV10-2,NA,TRBJ2-2,NA,CASRYTAYDGELFF,TGCGCCAGCAGATACACAGCGTATGACGGGGAGCTGTTTTTT
TRBV24-1,NA,TRBJ2-7,few,CATTPPEGPNEQYF,TGTGCGACCACCCCCCCGGAGGGCCCCAACGAGCAGTACTTC
TRBV28,TRBD1,TRBJ1-5,few,CASTGTVNQPQHF,TGTGCCAGCACCGGGACAGTCAATCAGCCCCAGCATTTT
TRBV7-2,NA,TRBJ2-2,NA,CASRRLGQNTGELFF,TGTGCCAGCAGGAGACTTGGACAGAACACCGGGGAGCTGTTTTTT
TRBV6-2/TRBV6-3,NA,TRBJ2-7,NA,CASSPRGGQAYEQYF,TGTGCCAGCAGTCCCCGCGGGGGACAGGCCTACGAGCAGTACTTC
TRBV27,NA,TRBJ2-7,few,CASSLTGGEGYEQYF,TGTGCCAGCAGCCTTACCGGGGGTGAGGGCTACGAGCAGTACTTC
TRBV12-5,NA,TRBJ1-2,few,CASGLVEGYTF,TGTGCTAGTGGTTTGGTGGAAGGCTACACCTTC
TRBV11-3,TRBD2,TRBJ2-7,NA,CASSYSGLAENEQYF,TGTGCCAGCAGCTACTCGGGGCTAGCGGAGAATGAGCAGTACTTC
TRBV6-2/TRBV6-3,NA,TRBJ2-7,NA,CASSLRDTKYEQYF,TGTGCCAGCAGTCTCCGGGACACCAAATACGAGCAGTACTTC
TRBV20-1,TRBD2,TRBJ2-7,NA,CSAGGIGLGYEQYF,TGCAGTGCGGGAGGGATAGGTCTGGGCTACGAGCAGTACTTC
TRBV24-1,NA,TRBJ2-2,many,CATSEAQYTGELFF,TGTGCCACCAGTGAGGCACAGTACACCGGGGAGCTGTTTTTT
TRBV28,NA,TRBJ1-6,NA,CASESSYNSPLHF,TGTGCCAGCGAGAGCTCCTATAATTCACCCCTCCACTTT
TRBV9,NA,TRBJ1-4,NA,CASSIVDNEKLFF,TGTGCCAGCAGCATAGTTGATAATGAAAAACTGTTTTTT
TRBV27,NA,TRBJ2-5,many,CASSPVLVIGPQETQYF,TGTGCCAGCAGTCCGGTACTGGTGATCGGTCCCCAAGAGACCCAGTACTTC
TRBV7-6,TRBD2,TRBJ2-1,NA,CASMVGASGTRGNEQFF,TGTGCCAGCATGGTTGGGGCTAGCGGGACAAGGGGTAATGAGCAGTTCTTC
TRBV25-1,TRBD1,TRBJ2-7,many,CASSEPGQGAYEQYF,TGTGCCAGCAGTGAACCAGGACAGGGGGCCTACGAGCAGTACTTC
TRBV6-4,TRBD1,TRBJ1-2,few,CASSDDRAPNYGYTF,TGTGCCAGCAGTGACGACAGGGCACCTAACTATGGCTACACCTTC
TRBV28,NA,TRBJ2-2,few,CASSTAGNTGELFF,TGTGCCAGCAGTACTGCGGGGAACACCGGGGAGCTGTTTTTT
TRBV9,NA,TRBJ2-7,NA,CARSVAGDLYEQYF,TGTGCCCGCAGCGTAGCTGGGGACCTCTACGAGCAGTACTTC
TRBV4-1,NA,TRBJ1-2,many,CASSQLPAPGLHGYTF,TGCGCCAGCAGCCAACTTCCCGCCCCGGGACTGCATGGCTACACCTTC
TRBV7-2,NA,TRBJ2-2,many,CASSFGATGELFF,TGTGCCAGCAGCTTCGGGGCCACGGGGGAGCTGTTTTTT
TRBV19,NA,TRBJ2-7,few,CASSAGLPYEQYF,TGTGCCAGTAGCGCGGGTCTTCCCTACGAGCAGTACTTC
TRBV10-3,NA,TRBJ1-3,NA,CAISGTDFSSGNTVYF,TGTGCCATCAGTGGGACAGACTTTAGCTCTGGAAACACCGTATATTTT
TRBV29-1,TRBD1,TRBJ2-5,many,CSVPGQAGETQYF,TGCAGCGTCCCCGGACAGGCGGGAGAGACCCAGTACTTC
TRBV7-9,NA,TRBJ1-2,few,CASSLDSFNYGYTF,TGTGCCAGCAGCTTGGACAGCTTTAACTATGGCTACACCTTC